This T cell receptor (beta chain) derives from a study of siplizumab effects on memory and regulatory T cells. Study results and caveats: Alloreactive sequences from unstimulated CD4+ memory cells fell significantly with siplizumab. Roughly 80-96% of proliferating clones (CD4+ or CD8+) could not be assigned a naive or memory phenotype. Alloreactive CD4+ clones that could be mapped were on average about 74% Treg-derived with siplizumab, against approximately 28% in controls.

Clones were sequenced by immunoSEQ multiplex PCR, and TCRdb holds only the in-frame ones, with some missing. The sample holds more than 85,000 clones, roughly 92% seen once. CDR3 length: 18 residues. The V and J ends lost 3 bases and 1 base respectively, with 20 bases between them. Germline CDR1 is SGDLS and CDR2 is YYNGEE. A word on this clone: Its antigen is still unknown.

The V gene is TRBV9, the J gene TRBJ2-1; tentative D call: TRBD1 (5 bases). This receptor was obtained from a human donor in good health. Sequencing input: CD4+ T cells sorted from blood. The CDR3 here is CASSARERGRRSYNEQFF. The CDR3 DNA sequence: TGTGCCAGCAGCGCTAGGGAAAGGGGAAGACGTTCCTACAATGAGCAGTTCTTC.